The source of this T cell receptor beta chain is a study of patients and donors after allogeneic stem cell transplantation. V was shortened by 1 base and J by 5 bases, with 12 bases between the two germline ends. The CDR3 is 14 amino acids. Using its own MiXCR run on the RT-PCR reads, TCRdb lists one record per CDR3 protein. The sample lists fewer than 200,000 distinct CDR3 sequences; around 28% were seen once. Material: blood, either unsorted or a sorted T cell fraction (not recorded which). The chain recombines TRBV12-3 or TRBV12-4 with TRBJ2-7; D possibly uses TRBD1 or TRBD2 (5 bases each). The receptor was derived from a human donor who was either an allogeneic HSCT recipient or a stem cell or donor lymphocyte infusion donor (not recorded which). It is not recorded whose cells these are; they may come from a transplant donor. The CDR3 loop is CASSLEAGTNEQYF. DNA for the CDR3: TGTGCCAGCAGTTTAGAAGCAGGGACCAACGAGCAGTACTTC.